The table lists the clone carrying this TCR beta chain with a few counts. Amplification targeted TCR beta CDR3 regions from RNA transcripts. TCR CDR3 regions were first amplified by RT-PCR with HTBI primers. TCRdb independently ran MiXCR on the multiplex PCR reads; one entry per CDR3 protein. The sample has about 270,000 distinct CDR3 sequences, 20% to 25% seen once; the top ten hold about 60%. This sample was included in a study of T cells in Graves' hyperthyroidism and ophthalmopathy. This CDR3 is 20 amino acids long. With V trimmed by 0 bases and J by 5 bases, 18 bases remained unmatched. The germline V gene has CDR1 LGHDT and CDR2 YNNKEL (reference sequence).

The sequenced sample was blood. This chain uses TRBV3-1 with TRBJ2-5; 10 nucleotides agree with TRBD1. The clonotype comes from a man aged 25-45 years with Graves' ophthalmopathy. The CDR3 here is CASSQETQLQRQGAWETQYF. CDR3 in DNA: TGTGCCAGCAGCCAAGAGACGCAGCTACAACGACAGGGGGCGTGGGAGACCCAGTACTTC.